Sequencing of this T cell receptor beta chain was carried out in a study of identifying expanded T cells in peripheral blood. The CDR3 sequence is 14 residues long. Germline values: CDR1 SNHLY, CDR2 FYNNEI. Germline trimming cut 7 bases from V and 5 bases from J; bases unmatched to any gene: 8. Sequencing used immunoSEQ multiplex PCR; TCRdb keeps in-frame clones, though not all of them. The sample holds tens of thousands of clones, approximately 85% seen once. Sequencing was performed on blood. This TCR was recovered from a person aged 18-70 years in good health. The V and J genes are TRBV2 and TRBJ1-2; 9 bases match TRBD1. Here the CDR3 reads CASTPAGTGYGYTF. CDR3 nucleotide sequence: TGTGCCAGCACCCCCGCCGGGACAGGGTATGGCTACACCTTC. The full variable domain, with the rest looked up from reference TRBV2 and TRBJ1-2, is EPEVTQTPSHQVTQMGQEVILRCVPISNHLYFYWYRQILGQKVEFLVSFYNNEISEKSEIFDDQFSVERPDGSNFTLKIRSTKLEDSAMYFCASTPAGTGYGYTFGSGTRLTVV.